Shown below are 5 T cell receptor beta chains from a single sample sequenced in a study of blood T cell repertoires in COVID-19. The assay was immunoSEQ multiplex PCR, and TCRdb's table has in-frame clones only and misses some. The table lists tens of thousands of clones, 82% of them singletons. Sequencing input: peripheral blood. The source is a human donor in a cohort sampled during active COVID-19.

This clone was recorded a few times. This chain connects TRBV18 to TRBJ1-4, with D hard to call. CDR1 and CDR2 from the germline V gene are KGHSH and LQKENI. Trimming took 0 bases from V and 5 from J, leaving 7 bases between them. This CDR3 is built from 14 residues. The CDR3 spells CASSPPEPNEKLFF. CDR3 nucleotide sequence: TGTGCCAGCTCACCACCGGAGCCGAATGAAAAACTGTTTTTT.

The CDR3: CASSEASKREETQYF. CDR3 coding DNA: TGTGCCAGCAGTGAGGCTTCTAAGAGGGAAGAGACCCAGTACTTC. The chain recombines TRBV2 with TRBJ2-5; perhaps TRBD2 as D (5 bases). The CDR3 is made up of 15 amino acids. CDR1 is SNHLY, CDR2 FYNNEI, per germline. V lost 3 bases and J lost 3, with 14 bases in between.

The rearrangement joins TRBV2 to TRBJ1-1; maybe TRBD1 (6 bases). CDR3 length: 12 residues. V was clipped by 6 bases and J by 11 bases, with 16 bases between them. CDR1 SNHLY and CDR2 FYNNEI come from the germline V gene. CDR3 sequence reads: CASSDHTGRAFF. The DNA of the CDR3 is TGTGCCAGCAGCGATCATACAGGGCGTGCTTTCTTT.

This clone is classed as medium-sized. The chain recombines TRBV5-4 with TRBJ1-6; a weak D match, TRBD1 (5 bases). The CDR3 is 15 amino acids. The ends were cut back, 0 bases at V and 8 bases at J, with 12 bases in the middle. In germline, CDR1 is SGHNT, CDR2 YYREEE (reference sequence). In nucleotides, the CDR3 is TGTGCCAGCAGCTTGGGGGCAGGGCCGTATTCACCCCTCCACTTT. This codes for CASSLGAGPYSPLHF.

The rearrangement uses TRBV19 and TRBJ1-1; unclear D gene. CDR3 length: 14 residues. Trimming removed 3 bases from V and 3 bases from J, with 11 bases in between. From germline, CDR1 is LNHDA and CDR2 SQIVND (reference sequence). The CDR3 reads CASSIGRRDTEAFF. DNA of the CDR3: TGTGCCAGTAGTATTGGCAGGAGGGACACTGAAGCTTTCTTT.